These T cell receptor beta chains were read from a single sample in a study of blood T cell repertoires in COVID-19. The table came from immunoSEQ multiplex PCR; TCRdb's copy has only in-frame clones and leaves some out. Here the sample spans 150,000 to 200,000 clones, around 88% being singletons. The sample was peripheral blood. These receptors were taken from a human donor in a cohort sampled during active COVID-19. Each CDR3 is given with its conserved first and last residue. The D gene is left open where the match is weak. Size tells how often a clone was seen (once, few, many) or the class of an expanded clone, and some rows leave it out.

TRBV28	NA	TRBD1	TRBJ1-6	CASSLLTGQGVFRISSPLHF	TGTGCCAGCAGTCTCCTAACGGGACAGGGGGTTTTCAGGATAAGTTCACCCCTCCACTTT
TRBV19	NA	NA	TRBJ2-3	CASSIGSGPTDTQYF	TGTGCCAGTAGTATAGGTTCAGGGCCCACAGATACGCAGTATTTT
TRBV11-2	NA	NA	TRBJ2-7	CASSLARDYEQYF	TGTGCCAGCAGCTTGGCCAGGGACTACGAGCAGTACTTC
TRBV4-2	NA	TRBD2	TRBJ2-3	CASSQALAGGTTDTQYF	TGTGCCAGCAGCCAGGCCCTAGCGGGGGGGACCACAGATACGCAGTATTTT
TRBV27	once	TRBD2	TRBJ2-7	CASSSLALSGGTYEQYF	TGTGCCAGCAGCTCCCTCGCCCTTAGCGGGGGGACATACGAGCAGTACTTC
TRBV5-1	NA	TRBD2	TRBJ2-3	CASSSSLAGAKDTQYF	TGCGCCAGCAGCTCCTCACTAGCGGGAGCTAAAGATACGCAGTATTTT
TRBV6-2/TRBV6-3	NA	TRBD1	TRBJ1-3	CASSYPDRSSGNTIYF	TGTGCCAGCAGTTACCCGGACAGGAGCTCTGGAAACACCATATATTTT
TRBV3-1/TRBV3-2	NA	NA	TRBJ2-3	CASSQDVRSTDTQYF	TGTGCCAGCAGCCAAGACGTCAGGTCCACAGATACGCAGTATTTT
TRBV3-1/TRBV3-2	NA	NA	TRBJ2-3	CASSQAWADTQYF	TGTGCCAGCAGCCAAGCCTGGGCGGATACGCAGTATTTT
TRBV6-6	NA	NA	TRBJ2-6	CASSSSISGANVLTF	TGTGCCAGCAGTTCCAGTATCTCTGGGGCCAACGTCCTGACTTTC
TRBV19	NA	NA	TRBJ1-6	CASSYRGQTNSPLHF	TGTGCCAGTAGCTACCGCGGACAGACAAATTCACCCCTCCACTTT
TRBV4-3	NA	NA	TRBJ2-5	CASSQDLAWETQYF	TGCGCCAGCAGCCAAGATCTAGCGTGGGAGACCCAGTACTTC
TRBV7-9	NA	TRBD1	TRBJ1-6	CASSLLVTGHSPLHF	TGTGCCAGCAGCTTACTTGTGACAGGGCATTCACCCCTCCACTTT
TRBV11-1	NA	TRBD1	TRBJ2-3	CASRVTGLESQYF	TGTGCCAGCAGGGTGACAGGGCTAGAGTCGCAGTATTTT
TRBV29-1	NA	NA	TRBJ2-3	CSVRREDTQYF	TGCAGCGTTAGGAGGGAAGATACGCAGTATTTT
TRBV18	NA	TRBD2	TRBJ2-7	CASSPQIGTSGSEQYF	TGTGCCAGCTCACCTCAGATAGGGACTAGCGGGAGCGAGCAGTACTTC
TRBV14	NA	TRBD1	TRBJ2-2	CASSQAGGYNTGELFF	TGTGCCAGCAGCCAAGCAGGGGGCTACAACACCGGGGAGCTGTTTTTT
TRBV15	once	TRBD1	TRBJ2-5	CATSDGQGGSGETQYF	TGTGCCACCAGCGATGGACAGGGCGGCTCGGGGGAGACCCAGTACTTC
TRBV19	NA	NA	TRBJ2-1	CASSIISSSNEQFF	TGTGCCAGTAGTATAATTTCTAGTAGTAATGAGCAGTTCTTC
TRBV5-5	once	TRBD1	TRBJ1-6	CASSRQGPTYNSPLHF	TGTGCCAGCAGCCGACAGGGCCCCACCTATAATTCACCCCTCCACTTT
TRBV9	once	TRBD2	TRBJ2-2	CASSPMPSGGNTGELFF	TGTGCCAGCAGCCCGATGCCGAGCGGGGGGAACACCGGGGAGCTGTTTTTT
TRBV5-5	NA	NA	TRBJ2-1	CASSLTSWNEQFF	TGTGCCAGCAGCTTGACTAGTTGGAATGAGCAGTTCTTC